This TCR beta chain stems from a study of blood T cell repertoires in COVID-19 (dated by TCRdb to the early 2020s). In the study overall: The collaborator samples originated in the United States, Italy and Spain and spanned the acute and convalescent phases of COVID-19. Deeply sampled blood TCRbeta repertoires from subjects exposed to, actively infected with, or recovered from COVID-19 were included in the dataset. Sample metadata almost always included a de-identified subject ID, COVID-19 status, age in years and sex. The repertoires were released in a freely available public database intended as a resource for research on the immune response to SARS-CoV-2. The material from the prospective study consisted of cDNA or gDNA derived from T cells, B-cell-depleted T cells, or PBMCs. Samples came from the ongoing ImmuneRACE study (first 160 participants) plus 1,254 subjects from 6 global collaborators. Where available, HLA class I and class II types were obtained from metadata supplied by the sample provider rather than from assay-based typing.

A second Seattle source provided samples from volunteer blood donors who had recovered from COVID-19. The collaborating institutions used their own protocols to collect whole blood in K2EDTA tubes. Collaborator samples were shipped for TCRbeta analysis as frozen whole blood, isolated PBMCs, or DNA extracted from either sample type. TCRbeta CDR3 regions were amplified from genomic DNA using the immunoSEQ Assay, a bias-controlled multiplex PCR. The paper's processing steps were these. The number of nucleated cells in each sample was estimated by amplification of reference gene primers within the assay. To quantify the absolute abundance of each unique TCRbeta CDR3 rearrangement, sequence reads were collapsed and filtered. Productive Simpson clonality was computed per sample as the square root of Simpson's diversity index over productive rearrangements. The table was pulled from immuneACCESS by TCRdb, which kept in-frame rearrangements only. Such tables lose some clones; where checked, under half of the loss comes from unresolved V genes, and the rest has no known cause. V, J and clone size are taken as reported in that table, and D and trimming were inferred from the DNA itself. The sample table records 110,000 to 150,000 clones; about four fifths of these occur just once. Of the sample, approximately 3.4% falls within the top ten clones.

The CDR3 starts with the cysteine, ends with the phenylalanine, and has 17 residues. Only CDR3 DNA remains: 51 bases, in frame from the first base. Points the paper makes about the study in general: Clinical and demographic metadata were provided uncurated, with the amount varying by source and participant.

Remarks on this clone: No cognate antigen has been identified for it. It has no much larger one-base neighbor in the sample; base qualities were not kept.

The sequence links TRBV21-1 to TRBJ2-1; TRBD2, as called in the table, went unchecked against the DNA. TRBV21-1 is a pseudogene segment. This receptor was identified in a man aged 65 to 79 who had recovered from COVID-19. Sequencing was performed on peripheral blood. The sequence in DNA is TGTGCCAGCACCCCCTTACTAGCGGGAGGGTGTTACAATGAGCAGTTCTTC. Translated, it reads CASTPLLAGGCYNEQFF.